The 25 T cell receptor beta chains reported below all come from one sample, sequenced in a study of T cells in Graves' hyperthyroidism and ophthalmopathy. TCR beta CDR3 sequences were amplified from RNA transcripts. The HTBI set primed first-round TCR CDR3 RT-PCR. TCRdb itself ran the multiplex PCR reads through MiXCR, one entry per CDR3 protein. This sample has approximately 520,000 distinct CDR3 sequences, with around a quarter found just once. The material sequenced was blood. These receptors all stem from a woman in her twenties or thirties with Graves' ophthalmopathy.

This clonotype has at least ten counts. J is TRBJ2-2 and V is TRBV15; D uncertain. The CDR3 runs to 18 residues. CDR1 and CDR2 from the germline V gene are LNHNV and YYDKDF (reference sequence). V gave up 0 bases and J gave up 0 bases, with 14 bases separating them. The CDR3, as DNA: TGTGCCACCAGCAGAGATCCCGATGACGGTCCGAACACCGGGGAGCTGTTTTTT. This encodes CATSRDPDDGPNTGELFF.

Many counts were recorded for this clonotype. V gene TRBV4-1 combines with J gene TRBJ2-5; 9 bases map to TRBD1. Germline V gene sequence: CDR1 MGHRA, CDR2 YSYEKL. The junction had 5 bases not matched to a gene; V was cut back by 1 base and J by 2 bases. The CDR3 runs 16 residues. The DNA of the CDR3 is TGCGCCAGCAGCCAAGGTGCGGGACAGGGTCAAGAGACCCAGTACTTC. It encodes CASSQGAGQGQETQYF.

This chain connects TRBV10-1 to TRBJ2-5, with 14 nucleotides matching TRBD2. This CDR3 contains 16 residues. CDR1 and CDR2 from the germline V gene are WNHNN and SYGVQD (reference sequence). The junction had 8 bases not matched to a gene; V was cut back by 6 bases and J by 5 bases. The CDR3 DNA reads TGCGCCAGCAGCCCAGGGACTAGCGGGAGTGGTGAGACCCAGTACTTC. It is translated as CASSPGTSGSGETQYF.

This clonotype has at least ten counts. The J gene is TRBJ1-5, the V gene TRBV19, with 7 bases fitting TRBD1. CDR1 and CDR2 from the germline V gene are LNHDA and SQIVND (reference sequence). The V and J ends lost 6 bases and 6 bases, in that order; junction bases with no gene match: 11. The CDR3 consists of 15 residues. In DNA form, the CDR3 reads TGTGCCAGTAGAAATAAGGGGGCTAGTAGTCAGCCCCAGCATTTT. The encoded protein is CASRNKGASSQPQHF.

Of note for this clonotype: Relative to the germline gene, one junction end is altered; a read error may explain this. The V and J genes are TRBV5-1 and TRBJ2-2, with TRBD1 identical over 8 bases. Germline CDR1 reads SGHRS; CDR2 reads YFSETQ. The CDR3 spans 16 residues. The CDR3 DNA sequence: TGCGCCAGCAGCACCAGGACAGGGTCAATTGACGGGGAGCTGTGTTTT. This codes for CASSTRTGSIDGELCF.

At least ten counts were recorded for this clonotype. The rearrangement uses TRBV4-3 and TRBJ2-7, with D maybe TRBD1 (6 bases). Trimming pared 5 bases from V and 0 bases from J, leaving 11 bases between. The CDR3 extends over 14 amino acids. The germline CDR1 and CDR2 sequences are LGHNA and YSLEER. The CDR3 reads CASSVTGVSYEQYF. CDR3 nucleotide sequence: TGCGCCAGCAGCGTGACAGGAGTCTCCTACGAGCAGTACTTC.

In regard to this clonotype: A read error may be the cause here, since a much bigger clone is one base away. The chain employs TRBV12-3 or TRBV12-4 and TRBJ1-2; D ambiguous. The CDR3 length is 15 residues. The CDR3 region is CASSLQATLSYGCTF. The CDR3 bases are TGTGCCAGCAGTTTACAGGCTACTCTATCCTATGGCTGCACCTTC.

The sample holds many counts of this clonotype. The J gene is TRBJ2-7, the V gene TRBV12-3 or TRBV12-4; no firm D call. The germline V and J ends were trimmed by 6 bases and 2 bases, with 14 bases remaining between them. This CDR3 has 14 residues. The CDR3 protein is CASRPGEDTYEQYF. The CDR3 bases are TGTGCCAGCAGACCCGGTGAAGATACCTACGAGCAGTACTTC.

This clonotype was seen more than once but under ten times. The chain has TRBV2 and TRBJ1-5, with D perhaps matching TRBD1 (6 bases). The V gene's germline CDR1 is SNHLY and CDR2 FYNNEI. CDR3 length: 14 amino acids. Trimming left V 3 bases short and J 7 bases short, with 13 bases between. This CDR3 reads CASSDGGARQPQHF. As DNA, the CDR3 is TGTGCCAGCAGTGATGGGGGGGCGAGACAGCCCCAGCATTTT.

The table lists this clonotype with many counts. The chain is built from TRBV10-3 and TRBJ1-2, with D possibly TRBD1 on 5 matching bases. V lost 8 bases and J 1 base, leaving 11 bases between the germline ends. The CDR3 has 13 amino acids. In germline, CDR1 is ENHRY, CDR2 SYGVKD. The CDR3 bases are TGTGCCATCGGGGGAGGCGGTAACTATGGCTACACCTTC. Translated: CAIGGGGNYGYTF.

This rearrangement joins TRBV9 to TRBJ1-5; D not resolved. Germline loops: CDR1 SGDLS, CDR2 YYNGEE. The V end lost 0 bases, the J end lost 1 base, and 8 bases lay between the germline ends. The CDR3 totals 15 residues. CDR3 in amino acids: CASSVEGWSNQPQHF. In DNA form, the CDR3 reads TGTGCCAGCAGCGTAGAAGGTTGGAGCAATCAGCCCCAGCATTTT.

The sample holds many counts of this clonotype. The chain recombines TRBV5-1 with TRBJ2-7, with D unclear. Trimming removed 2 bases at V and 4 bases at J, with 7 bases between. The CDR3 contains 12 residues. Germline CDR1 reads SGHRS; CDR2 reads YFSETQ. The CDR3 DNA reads TGCGCCAGCAGCTTTGATGGGTACGAGCAGTACTTC. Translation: CASSFDGYEQYF.

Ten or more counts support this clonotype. CDR3 sequence: CASSRASGANVLTF. Written as DNA, the CDR3 is TGTGCCAGCAGCAGGGCCTCTGGGGCCAACGTCCTGACTTTC. This chain joins TRBV6-2 or TRBV6-3 and TRBJ2-6; tentative D call: TRBD1 (5 bases). Germline assignment: CDR1 MNHEY and CDR2 SVGEGT. The CDR3 totals 14 residues. V was cut by 6 bases and J by 0 bases, with 6 bases left in between.

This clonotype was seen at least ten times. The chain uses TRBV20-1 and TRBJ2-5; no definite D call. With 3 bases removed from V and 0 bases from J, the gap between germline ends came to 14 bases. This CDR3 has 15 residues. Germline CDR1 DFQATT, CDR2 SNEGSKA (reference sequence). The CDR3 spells CSASRDTWYQETQYF. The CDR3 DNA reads TGCAGTGCTAGTAGAGACACTTGGTACCAAGAGACCCAGTACTTC.

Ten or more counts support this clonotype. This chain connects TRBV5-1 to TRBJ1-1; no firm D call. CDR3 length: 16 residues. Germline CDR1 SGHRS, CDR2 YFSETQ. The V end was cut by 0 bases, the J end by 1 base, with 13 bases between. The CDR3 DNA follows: TGCGCCAGCAGCTTGGATGGTGGGTTTAGGAACACTGAAGCTTTCTTT. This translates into CASSLDGGFRNTEAFF.

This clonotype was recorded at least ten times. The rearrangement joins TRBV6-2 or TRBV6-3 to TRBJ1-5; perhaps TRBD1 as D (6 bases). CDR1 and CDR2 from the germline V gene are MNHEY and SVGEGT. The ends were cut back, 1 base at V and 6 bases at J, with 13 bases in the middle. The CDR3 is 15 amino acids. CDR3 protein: CASSYFARGVQPQHF. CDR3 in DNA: TGTGCCAGCAGTTACTTCGCCAGGGGTGTTCAGCCCCAGCATTTT.

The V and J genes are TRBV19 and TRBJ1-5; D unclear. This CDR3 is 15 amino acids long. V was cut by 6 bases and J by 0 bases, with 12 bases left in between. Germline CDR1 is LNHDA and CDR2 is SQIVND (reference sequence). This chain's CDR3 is CASSPTFTSNQPQHF. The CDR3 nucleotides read TGTGCCAGTAGCCCCACATTCACTAGCAATCAGCCCCAGCATTTT. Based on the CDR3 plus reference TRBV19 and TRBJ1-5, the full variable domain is DGGITQSPKYLFRKEGQNVTLSCEQNLNHDAMYWYRQDPGQGLRLIYYSQIVNDFQKGDIAEGYSVSREKKESFPLTVTSAQKNPTAFYLCASSPTFTSNQPQHFGDGTRLSIL.

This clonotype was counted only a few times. DNA of the CDR3: TGTGCCAGTAGTATAGGCAGGCCCTACCCCGGGGAGCTGTTTTTT. Translation: CASSIGRPYPGELFF. V and J are TRBV19 and TRBJ2-2; D not resolved. The germline V gene has CDR1 LNHDA and CDR2 SQIVND (reference sequence). The CDR3 is made up of 15 amino acids. Trimming stripped 1 base from V and 6 bases from J, with 12 bases between.

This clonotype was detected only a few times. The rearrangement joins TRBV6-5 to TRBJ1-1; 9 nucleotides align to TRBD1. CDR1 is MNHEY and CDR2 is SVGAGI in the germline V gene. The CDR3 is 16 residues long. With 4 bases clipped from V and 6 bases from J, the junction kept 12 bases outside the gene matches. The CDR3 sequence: CASSSYRGRNEAEAFF. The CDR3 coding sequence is TGTGCCAGCAGTTCGTACAGGGGGCGGAATGAGGCTGAAGCTTTCTTT.

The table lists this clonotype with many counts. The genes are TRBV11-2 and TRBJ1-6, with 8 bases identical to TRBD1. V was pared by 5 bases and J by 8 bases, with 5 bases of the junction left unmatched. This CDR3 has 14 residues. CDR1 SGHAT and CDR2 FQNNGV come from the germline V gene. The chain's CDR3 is CASSPDRGDSPLHF. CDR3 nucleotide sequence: TGTGCCAGCAGCCCCGACAGGGGTGATTCACCCCTCCACTTT.

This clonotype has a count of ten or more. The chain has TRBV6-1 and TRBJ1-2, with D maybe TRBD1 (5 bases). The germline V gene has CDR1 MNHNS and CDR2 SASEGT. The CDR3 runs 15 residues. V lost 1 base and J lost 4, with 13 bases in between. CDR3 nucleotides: TGTGCCAGCAGTGAAGAGGAGGGGAACAGCTATGGCTACACCTTC. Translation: CASSEEEGNSYGYTF.

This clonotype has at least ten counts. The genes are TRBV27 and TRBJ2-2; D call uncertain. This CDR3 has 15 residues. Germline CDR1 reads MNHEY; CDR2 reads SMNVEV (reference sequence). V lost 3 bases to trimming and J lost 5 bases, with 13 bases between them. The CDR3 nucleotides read TGTGCCAGCAGTTTTGGGTCCACAGAAACCGGGGAGCTGTTTTTT. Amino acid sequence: CASSFGSTETGELFF.

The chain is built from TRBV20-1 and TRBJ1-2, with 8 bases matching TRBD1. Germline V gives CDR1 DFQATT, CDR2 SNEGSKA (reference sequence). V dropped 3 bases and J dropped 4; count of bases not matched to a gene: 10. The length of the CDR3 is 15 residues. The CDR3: CSASRQGADFYGYTF. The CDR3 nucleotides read TGCAGTGCTAGCAGGCAGGGGGCGGATTTCTATGGCTACACCTTC.

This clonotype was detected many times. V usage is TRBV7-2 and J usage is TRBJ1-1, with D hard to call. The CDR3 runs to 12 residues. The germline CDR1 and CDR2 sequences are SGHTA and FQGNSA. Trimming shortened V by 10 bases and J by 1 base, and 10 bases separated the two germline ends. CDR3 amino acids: CATTQRNTEAFF. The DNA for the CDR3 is TGTGCCACCACCCAACGGAACACTGAAGCTTTCTTT.

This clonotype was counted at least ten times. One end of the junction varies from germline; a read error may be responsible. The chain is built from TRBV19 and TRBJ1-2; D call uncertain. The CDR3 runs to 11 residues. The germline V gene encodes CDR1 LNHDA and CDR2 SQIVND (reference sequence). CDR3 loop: CTSSMADGYTF. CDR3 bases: TGTACCAGTAGTATGGCAGATGGCTACACCTTC. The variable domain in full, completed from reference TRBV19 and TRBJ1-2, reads DGGITQSPKYLFRKEGQNVTLSCEQNLNHDAMYWYRQDPGQGLRLIYYSQIVNDFQKGDIAEGYSVSREKKESFPLTVTSAQKNPTAFYLCTSSMADGYTFGSGTRLTVV.